This TCR beta chain is from a study of blood T cell repertoires in COVID-19. Study-wide context: The samples span acute and convalescent COVID-19 from the United States, Italy and Spain. PBMCs, B-cell-depleted T cells, or T cells were the source of the cDNA or gDNA that made up the material.

Looked up from germline, CDR1 is KGHSH and CDR2 is LQKENI. V was clipped by 5 bases and J by 1 base; unmatched bases: 10. The CDR3 runs 16 residues. Original processing notes: Reference gene primers were amplified, and this amplification served to estimate nucleated cell counts. Sequenced by immunoSEQ multiplex PCR; TCRdb stores in-frame clones only, minus some. The V and J calls and clone size come from that table; D and trimming were worked out from the DNA. The table shows about 33,000 clones, with about 88% occurring only once. This sequence was found in a man in his 70s with acute or convalescent COVID-19. Sequenced: peripheral blood. The rearrangement joins TRBV18 to TRBJ2-5; 7 bases are a match to TRBD2. CDR3 nucleotide sequence: TGTGCCAGCTCAGCCTCCGAGGGAGGGGCCCAAGAGACCCAGTACTTC. It specifies CASSASEGGAQETQYF.